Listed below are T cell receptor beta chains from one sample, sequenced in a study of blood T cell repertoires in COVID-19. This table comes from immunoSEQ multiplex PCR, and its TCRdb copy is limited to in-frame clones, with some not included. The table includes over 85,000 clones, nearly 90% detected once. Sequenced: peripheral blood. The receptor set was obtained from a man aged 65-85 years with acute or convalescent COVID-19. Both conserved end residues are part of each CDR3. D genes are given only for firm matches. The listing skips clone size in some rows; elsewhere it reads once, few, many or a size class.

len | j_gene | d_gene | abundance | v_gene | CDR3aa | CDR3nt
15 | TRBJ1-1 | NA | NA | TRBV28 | CASSLGGQKNTEAFF | TGTGCCAGCAGTTTGGGAGGACAAAAGAACACTGAAGCTTTCTTT
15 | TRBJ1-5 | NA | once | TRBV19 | CASTSSGGGNQPQHF | TGTGCCAGTACCTCTAGCGGGGGGGGCAATCAGCCCCAGCATTTT
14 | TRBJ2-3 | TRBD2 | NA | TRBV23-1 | CASSQYRGEDTQYF | TGCGCCAGCAGTCAATATCGGGGGGAAGATACGCAGTATTTT
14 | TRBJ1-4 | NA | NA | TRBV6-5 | CASSYRGTNEKLFF | TGTGCCAGCAGTTATCGGGGGACTAATGAAAAACTGTTTTTT
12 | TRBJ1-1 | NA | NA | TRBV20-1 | CSASRGYTEAFF | TGCAGTGCTAGTCGGGGTTACACTGAAGCTTTCTTT
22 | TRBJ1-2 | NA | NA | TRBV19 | CASSIYVRQGNPLDRIYYGYTF | TGTGCCAGTAGTATATACGTACGGCAGGGGAACCCCTTAGACCGGATATACTATGGCTACACCTTC
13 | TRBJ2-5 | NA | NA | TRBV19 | CASASGQQETQYF | TGTGCCAGCGCCTCAGGACAGCAAGAGACCCAGTACTTC
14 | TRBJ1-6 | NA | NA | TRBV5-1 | CASSLVVGDSPLHF | TGCGCCAGCAGCTTGGTAGTAGGAGATTCACCCCTCCACTTT
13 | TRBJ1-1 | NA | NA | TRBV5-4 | CASSLTGLTEAFF | TGTGCCAGCAGTTTAACAGGGTTAACTGAAGCTTTCTTT
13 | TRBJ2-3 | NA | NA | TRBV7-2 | CASSPQRGDTQYF | TGTGCCAGCAGCCCCCAAAGGGGCGATACGCAGTATTTT
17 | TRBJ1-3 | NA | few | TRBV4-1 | CASSQDSGARAGNTIYF | TGCGCCAGCAGCCAAGATTCCGGAGCTCGAGCTGGAAACACCATATATTTT
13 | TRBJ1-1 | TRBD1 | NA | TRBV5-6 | CASSSRQGPLLEF | TGTGCCAGCAGCTCCAGACAGGGGCCCCTTTTGGAATTT
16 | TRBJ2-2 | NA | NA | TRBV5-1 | CASSLQRGADTGELFF | TGCGCCAGCAGCTTGCAAAGGGGCGCGGACACCGGGGAGCTGTTTTTT
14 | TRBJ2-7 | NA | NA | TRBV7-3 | CASSFGQGLDEQYF | TGTGCCAGCAGCTTTGGGCAGGGGCTTGACGAGCAGTACTTC
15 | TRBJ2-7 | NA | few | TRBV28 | CASSSAGPYSYEQYF | TGTGCCAGCAGTTCCGCGGGGCCGTATAGCTACGAGCAGTACTTC
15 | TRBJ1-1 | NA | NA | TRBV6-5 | CASSLTTVLNTEAFF | TGTGCCAGCAGTCTAACGACAGTCTTGAACACTGAAGCTTTCTTT
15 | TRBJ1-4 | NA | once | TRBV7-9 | CASSSKTSTNEKLFF | TGTGCCAGCAGCTCTAAGACTTCAACTAATGAAAAACTGTTTTTT
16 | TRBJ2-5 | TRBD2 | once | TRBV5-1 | CASSSSGGAVRETQYF | TGCGCCAGCAGCTCTAGCGGGGGGGCCGTTCGCGAGACCCAGTACTTC
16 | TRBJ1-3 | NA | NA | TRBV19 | CASSIGVRSSGNTIYF | TGTGCCAGTAGTATAGGGGTCCGGAGCTCTGGAAACACCATATATTTT
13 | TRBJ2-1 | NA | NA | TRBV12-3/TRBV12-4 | CASSLLSGNEQFF | TGTGCCAGCAGTCTACTGTCCGGGAATGAGCAGTTCTTC
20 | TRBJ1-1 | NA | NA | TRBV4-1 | CASSHPRSPRDRRAGTEAFF | TGCGCCAGCAGCCACCCCAGGTCTCCCCGGGACCGTCGAGCGGGCACTGAAGCTTTCTTT
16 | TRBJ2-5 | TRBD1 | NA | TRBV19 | CASSIAQGRGQETQYF | TGTGCCAGTAGTATTGCACAGGGGCGCGGGCAAGAGACCCAGTACTTC
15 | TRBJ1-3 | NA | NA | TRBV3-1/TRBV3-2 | CASSQDRDTGNTIYF | TGTGCCAGCAGCCAAGATCGGGACACAGGAAACACCATATATTTT
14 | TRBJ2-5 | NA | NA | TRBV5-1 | CASSFSSGQETQYF | TGCGCCAGCAGCTTCTCGTCGGGACAAGAGACCCAGTACTTC
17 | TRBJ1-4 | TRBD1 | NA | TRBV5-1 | CASSWTGGPKGDEKLFF | TGCGCCAGCAGCTGGACAGGGGGCCCTAAAGGGGATGAAAAACTGTTTTTT
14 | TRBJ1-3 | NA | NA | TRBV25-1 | CASSESGRGNTIYF | TGTGCCAGCAGTGAATCGGGTAGGGGAAACACCATATATTTT
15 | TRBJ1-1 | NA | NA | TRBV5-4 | CASRSTRGAITEAFF | TGTGCCAGCAGATCCACCCGGGGGGCTATCACTGAAGCTTTCTTT
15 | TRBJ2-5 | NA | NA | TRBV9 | CASSVDQEVKETQYF | TGTGCCAGCAGCGTAGATCAGGAGGTAAAAGAGACCCAGTACTTC
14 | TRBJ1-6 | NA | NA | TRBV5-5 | CASSSGVLNSPLHF | TGTGCCAGCAGTTCCGGGGTCCTTAATTCACCCCTCCACTTT
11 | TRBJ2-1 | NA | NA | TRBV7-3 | CASSSGNEQFF | TGTGCCAGCAGCTCCGGGAATGAGCAGTTCTTC
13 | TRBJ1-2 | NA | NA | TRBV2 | CASSEGGLYGYTF | TGTGCCAGCAGTGAGGGAGGCCTCTATGGCTACACCTTC
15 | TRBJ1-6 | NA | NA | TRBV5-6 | CASRNRIVYNSPLHF | TGTGCCAGCAGGAACAGGATAGTCTATAATTCACCCCTCCACTTT
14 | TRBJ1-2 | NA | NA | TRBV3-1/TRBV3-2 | CASSRAGDLLGYTF | TGTGCCAGCAGCCGCGCGGGTGACCTTTTAGGCTACACCTTC
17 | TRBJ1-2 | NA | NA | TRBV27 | CASSLSPTGLSNYGYTF | TGTGCCAGCAGTTTATCGCCAACAGGACTATCTAACTATGGCTACACCTTC
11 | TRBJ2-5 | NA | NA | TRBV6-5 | CASTRGETQYF | TGTGCCAGCACCAGAGGGGAGACCCAGTACTTC
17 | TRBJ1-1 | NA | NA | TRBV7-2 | CASSLDRVGGLGTEAFF | TGTGCCAGCAGCTTAGACCGTGTGGGGGGATTGGGCACTGAAGCTTTCTTT
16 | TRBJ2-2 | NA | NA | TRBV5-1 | CASSLAITQNTGELFF | TGCGCCAGCAGCTTGGCCATTACACAAAACACCGGGGAGCTGTTTTTT
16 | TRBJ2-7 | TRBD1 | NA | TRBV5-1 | CASSLAGGQGGHEQYF | TGCGCCAGCAGCTTGGCCGGGGGACAGGGCGGGCACGAGCAGTACTTC
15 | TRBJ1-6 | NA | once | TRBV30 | CAWSVPGSYNSPLHF | TGTGCCTGGAGTGTCCCAGGCTCCTATAATTCACCCCTCCACTTT
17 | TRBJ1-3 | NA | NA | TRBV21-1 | CASPSKGQSGSGNTIYF | TGTGCCAGCCCCTCTAAGGGACAGTCGGGCTCTGGAAACACCATATATTTT
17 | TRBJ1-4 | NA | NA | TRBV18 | CASSLTYEGGLGEKLFF | TGTGCCAGCTCACTAACCTACGAGGGGGGGCTTGGTGAAAAACTGTTTTTT
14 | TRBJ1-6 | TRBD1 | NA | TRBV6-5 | CARGYRGNNSPLHF | TGTGCCAGGGGGTACAGGGGAAATAATTCACCCCTCCACTTT
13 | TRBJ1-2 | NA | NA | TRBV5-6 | CASSLEPSYGYTF | TGTGCCAGCAGCTTGGAACCGAGCTATGGCTACACCTTC
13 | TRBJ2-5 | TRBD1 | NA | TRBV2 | CASSPGGWETQYF | TGTGCCAGCAGTCCAGGGGGCTGGGAGACCCAGTACTTC
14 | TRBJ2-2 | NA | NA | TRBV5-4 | CASSFVGAAGELFF | TGTGCCAGCAGCTTCGTAGGAGCGGCCGGGGAGCTGTTTTTT
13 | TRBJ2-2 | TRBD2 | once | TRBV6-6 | CATKAGGTGELFF | TGTGCCACCAAAGCGGGGGGAACCGGGGAGCTGTTTTTT
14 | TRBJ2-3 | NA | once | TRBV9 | CASSPSGVPDTQYF | TGTGCCAGCAGCCCGTCGGGGGTCCCAGATACGCAGTATTTT
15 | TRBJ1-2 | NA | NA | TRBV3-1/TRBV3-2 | CASSQDRQGHLGYTF | TGTGCCAGCAGCCAAGATCGGCAGGGACACTTGGGCTACACCTTC
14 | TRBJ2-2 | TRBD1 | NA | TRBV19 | CASSFGQGTGELFF | TGTGCCAGTAGTTTCGGACAGGGGACCGGGGAGCTGTTTTTT